Each of the 22 T cell receptor beta chains below was sequenced from the same sample in a study of blood T cell repertoires in COVID-19 (dated by TCRdb to the early 2020s). The receptor library was made with the immunoSEQ multiplex PCR assay. What TCRdb holds here is the immuneACCESS table cut down to in-frame rearrangements. Part of the clones is not present; checked against another copy, under half of the missing clones reflect an unresolved V gene, and the others are unexplained. This sample comprises a few hundred thousand clones, 85% to 90% of them detected only once. 0.9% to 1.1% of the sample rests with the top ten. Sequencing was done on a sample of PBMCs or T cells enriched from blood (not recorded which). The receptors come from a man between 18 and 29 years old who had recovered from COVID-19.

This chain connects TRBV6-6 to TRBJ2-7; maybe TRBD2 (6 bases). The length of the CDR3 is 14 residues. V was trimmed by 7 bases and J by 2 bases, leaving 15 bases between them. Looked up from germline, CDR1 is MNHNY and CDR2 is SVGAGI (reference sequence). CDR3 nucleotides: TGTGCCAGCAATATTGGCGGGATAGCCTACGAGCAGTACTTC. This translates into CASNIGGIAYEQYF.

This chain connects TRBV7-2 to TRBJ2-2; maybe TRBD1 (5 bases). This CDR3 has 15 residues. From germline, CDR1 is SGHTA and CDR2 FQGNSA. Trimming cost V 2 bases and J 2 bases, with 9 bases left between them. The CDR3 bases are TGTGCCAGCAGCTTACTAGGACACAACACCGGGGAGCTGTTTTTT. This encodes CASSLLGHNTGELFF. Full variable domain (outside the CDR3, taken from reference TRBV7-2 and TRBJ2-2): GAGVSQSPSNKVTEKGKDVELRCDPISGHTALYWYRQSLGQGLEFLIYFQGNSAPDKSGLPSDRFSAERTGGSVSTLTIQRTQQEDSAVYLCASSLLGHNTGELFFGEGSRLTVL.

This clone was observed once. The chain carries TRBV10-3 and TRBJ2-1; TRBD1 matches 8 bases. Looked up from germline, CDR1 is ENHRY and CDR2 is SYGVKD. The CDR3 has 15 amino acids. J lost 1 base, V lost 10 bases, and 9 bases had no gene match. The CDR3 is CATGQGKLSYNEQFF. The DNA for the CDR3 is TGTGCCACCGGACAGGGTAAGCTTTCCTACAATGAGCAGTTCTTC.

The chain links TRBV6-1 to TRBJ1-6; no definite D call. Germline V gives CDR1 MNHNS, CDR2 SASEGT. V dropped 1 base and J dropped 7 bases, with 8 bases sitting between them. The CDR3 extends over 14 amino acids. The CDR3 here is CASSEGARNSPLHF. The CDR3 nucleotides read TGTGCCAGCAGTGAAGGGGCTCGAAATTCACCCCTCCACTTT.

Only a few counts were recorded for this clone. The chain carries TRBV6-5 and TRBJ2-2, with TRBD2 matching over 9 bases. Germline assignment: CDR1 MNHEY and CDR2 SVGAGI. There are 14 residues in the CDR3. V lost 10 bases and J lost 3; bases outside the gene matches: 6. The CDR3 sequence: CATNSGGDTGELFF. The CDR3 region has the DNA TGTGCCACCAATAGCGGGGGTGACACCGGGGAGCTGTTTTTT.

The V and J genes are TRBV19 and TRBJ2-7, with 7 bases identical to TRBD2. The CDR3 spans 14 residues. Looked up from germline, CDR1 is LNHDA and CDR2 is SQIVND (reference sequence). Losses at the gene ends were 3 bases for V and 2 bases for J; bases not matched to a gene: 4. CDR3 DNA: TGTGCCAGTAGTATCGGGAGCGGGGCCTACGAGCAGTACTTC. This gives the protein CASSIGSGAYEQYF.

V and J are TRBV5-1 and TRBJ1-1; D gene uncertain. CDR3 length equals 15 residues. Germline lookup yields CDR1 SGHRS and CDR2 YFSETQ. The V end lost 4 bases, the J end lost 3 bases, and 16 bases lay between the germline ends. The CDR3 reads CASSPNEGAYTEAFF. The CDR3 DNA reads TGCGCCAGCAGCCCGAATGAGGGAGCCTACACTGAAGCTTTCTTT. Drawing the rest from reference TRBV5-1 and TRBJ1-1, the complete variable domain is KAGVTQTPRYLIKTRGQQVTLSCSPISGHRSVSWYQQTPGQGLQFLFEYFSETQRNKGNFPGRFSGRQFSNSRSEMNVSTLELGDSALYLCASSPNEGAYTEAFFGQGTRLTVV.

The rearrangement uses TRBV27 and TRBJ1-2, with TRBD1 as a possible D gene (5 bases). Germline-derived CDR1 and CDR2 are MNHEY and SMNVEV (reference sequence). The CDR3 totals 16 residues. The ends were cut back, 8 bases at V and 6 bases at J, with 25 bases in the middle. CDR3 DNA sequence: TGTGCCAGCTTTTCTATTAAGGGGCAGCAAGGCCATGGCTACACCTTC. Translation gives CASFSIKGQQGHGYTF.

The chain has TRBV18 and TRBJ2-7; perhaps TRBD1 as D (5 bases). Germline loops: CDR1 KGHSH, CDR2 LQKENI. There are 15 residues in the CDR3. The V gene lost 3 bases and the J gene lost 2 bases, with 14 bases spanning the gap. The CDR3 region is CASSPPSQGTYEQYF. In DNA, the CDR3 is TGTGCCAGCTCACCCCCCTCTCAGGGAACCTACGAGCAGTACTTC. The variable domain in full, with the rest retrieved from reference TRBV18 and TRBJ2-7, is NAGVMQNPRHLVRRRGQEARLRCSPMKGHSHVYWYRQLPEEGLKFMVYLQKENIIDESGMPKERFSAEFPKEGPSILRIQQVVRGDSAAYFCASSPPSQGTYEQYFGPGTRLTVT.

The rearrangement uses TRBV5-1 and TRBJ1-2; D unclear. Trimming removed 4 bases from V and 14 bases from J, with 21 bases in between. CDR1 is SGHRS, CDR2 YFSETQ, per germline. CDR3 length equals 13 residues. The CDR3 here is CASSLSPQSPITF. The CDR3, as DNA: TGCGCCAGCAGCCTTTCCCCACAGAGTCCCATTACCTTC.

In DNA, the CDR3 is TGTGCCAGCAGTTACCTCCTCGACAGGGGCGATCAGCCCCAGCATTTT. Amino acids: CASSYLLDRGDQPQHF. This chain joins TRBV6-2 or TRBV6-3 and TRBJ1-5; 8 nucleotides line up with TRBD1. Germline CDR1 MNHEY, CDR2 SVGEGT. The V segment lost 2 bases and the J segment 5 bases; nucleotides outside the gene matches: 8. The CDR3 spans 16 residues.

There are a few counts of this clone. Written as DNA, the CDR3 is TGTGCCAGCAGCAGGGGAAGGGCCTCTGGAAACACCATATATTTT. Translated, it gives CASSRGRASGNTIYF. The V call is TRBV6-5, the J call TRBJ1-3; possible D gene TRBD1, 6 bases. There are 15 residues in the CDR3. V lost 6 bases and J 0 bases, leaving 12 bases between the germline ends. CDR1 and CDR2 (germline): MNHEY, SVGAGI.

The chain combines TRBV25-1 with TRBJ2-5, with TRBD1 as a possible D gene (6 bases). Germline CDR1 MGHDK, CDR2 SYGVNS. V shed 4 bases and J shed 2 bases, with 14 bases lying between them. This CDR3 spans 15 amino acids. For the CDR3, the DNA is TGTGCCAGCAGTGGTGTAGGGACAACTCAAGAGACCCAGTACTTC. Translating it yields CASSGVGTTQETQYF.

CDR3: CASSPLYNTEAFF. CDR3 DNA: TGTGCCAGCAGCCCTTTATATAACACTGAAGCTTTCTTT. The chain links TRBV28 to TRBJ1-1, with D hard to call. Germline CDR1 MDHEN, CDR2 SYDVKM. The CDR3 contains 13 residues. Trimming took 6 bases from V and 2 from J, leaving 10 bases between them.

The chain combines TRBV29-1 with TRBJ2-7; 10 nucleotides agree with TRBD2. The CDR3 covers 13 residues. Germline lookup yields CDR1 SQVTM and CDR2 ANQGSEA. Losses at the gene ends were 7 bases for V and 4 bases for J; bases not matched to a gene: 7. This CDR3 is CSAKSGLAYEQYF. As DNA, the CDR3 is TGCAGCGCCAAATCGGGACTAGCGTACGAGCAGTACTTC.

Here the CDR3 reads CASSEPGRGSNGYTF. The CDR3 nucleotides read TGTGCCAGCAGTGAACCTGGGCGGGGATCTAATGGCTACACCTTC. The chain is built from TRBV25-1 and TRBJ1-2; unclear D gene. This CDR3 region has 15 residues. Trimming took off 2 bases at V and 6 bases at J, with 16 bases between the two ends. From germline, CDR1 is MGHDK and CDR2 SYGVNS.

This chain links TRBV7-9 with TRBJ1-2; D remains unclear. The CDR3 consists of 13 residues. V shed 3 bases and J shed 6 bases, with 11 bases lying between them. From germline, CDR1 is SEHNR and CDR2 FQNEAQ (reference sequence). The CDR3 sequence: CASSLNRPDGYTF. For the CDR3, the DNA is TGTGCCAGCAGCTTGAACAGACCAGATGGCTACACCTTC.

This clone was observed a handful of times. The chain has TRBV10-3 and TRBJ1-1, with D unresolved. Trimming left V 4 bases short and J 1 base short, with 10 bases between. The CDR3 loop spans 14 amino acids. CDR1 ENHRY and CDR2 SYGVKD come from the germline V gene. Here the CDR3 reads CAISVKQTNTEAFF. The CDR3 nucleotides read TGTGCCATCAGTGTAAAACAGACGAACACTGAAGCTTTCTTT.

The chain joins TRBV5-6 to TRBJ1-5, with 8 bases matching TRBD1. V lost 1 base to trimming and J lost 7 bases; unmatched junction nucleotides: 4. CDR1 and CDR2 from the germline V gene are SGHDT and YYEEEE. The CDR3 has 14 amino acids. Here the CDR3 DNA reads TGTGCCAGCAGCTTGAACAGGGGGGTCCAGCCCCAGCATTTT. This encodes CASSLNRGVQPQHF.

This clone has a handful of counts. The chain joins TRBV10-1 to TRBJ2-7; the match to TRBD2 covers 12 bases. Germline loops: CDR1 WNHNN, CDR2 SYGVQD (reference sequence). The V gene end was trimmed by 6 bases and the J gene end by 7 bases; junction bases not matched to a gene: 7. The CDR3 extends over 14 amino acids. The CDR3 is CASSPSGGAVEQYF. CDR3 DNA: TGCGCCAGCAGCCCTAGCGGGGGGGCGGTGGAGCAGTACTTC.

This clone was counted between two and nine times. The chain links TRBV6-5 to TRBJ1-5; 9 bases map to TRBD1. The CDR3 spans 16 residues. Trimming removed 4 bases from V and 4 bases from J; junction bases left unmatched: 8. Looked up from germline, CDR1 is MNHEY and CDR2 is SVGAGI. CDR3 amino acids: CASSFQGTGFNQPQHF. CDR3 DNA sequence: TGTGCCAGCAGTTTCCAAGGGACAGGGTTTAATCAGCCCCAGCATTTT.

This sequence joins TRBV4-3 and TRBJ2-7; maybe TRBD2 (7 bases). V was pared by 4 bases and J by 4 bases, with 23 bases between. Germline CDR1 is LGHNA and CDR2 is YSLEER. This CDR3 is built from 17 residues. The CDR3 sequence is CASSLLGAGGRRYEQYF. CDR3 DNA sequence: TGCGCCAGCAGCCTGCTGGGGGCTGGCGGGAGAAGGTACGAGCAGTACTTC.